Listed below are T cell receptor beta chains from one sample, sequenced in a study of CD8+CD57+ T cells in acquired aplastic anemia. TCRdb reprocessed the reads via MiXCR and lists one record per CDR3 protein. Of about 210,000 distinct CDR3 sequences in the sample, approximately 35% were seen once. The material sequenced was sorted CD4+, CD8+, or CD8+CD57+ T cells (not recorded which) from PBMCs. These receptors all come from a human donor in good health, serving as a control. CDR3s include the opening cysteine and the closing phenylalanine or tryptophan. A D gene is named only where the DNA matches it firmly. The listing skips clone size in some rows; elsewhere it reads once, few, many or a size class.

TRBJ2-3 | . | . | TRBV5-4 | CASSLLRFGNSTDTQYF | TGTGCCAGCAGCTTGCTTAGGTTCGGCAATAGCACAGATACGCAGTATTTT
TRBJ1-1 | . | . | TRBV30 | CAWSVLGEAFF | TGTGCCTGGAGTGTACTCGGTGAAGCTTTCTTT
TRBJ2-7 | . | . | TRBV2 | CASGPWRDAYEQYF | TGTGCCAGCGGCCCCTGGAGGGACGCCTACGAGCAGTACTTC
TRBJ1-1 | few | . | TRBV9 | CASGVETGRPEAFF | TGTGCCAGCGGCGTAGAAACAGGGCGACCTGAAGCTTTCTTT
TRBJ2-5 | . | TRBD2 | TRBV6-1 | CASRGSGGPQETQYF | TGTGCCAGCCGCGGTAGCGGGGGGCCCCAAGAGACCCAGTACTTC
TRBJ2-7 | few | . | TRBV15 | CATSRERRQGQYF | TGTGCCACCAGCAGAGAACGGCGGCAAGGGCAGTACTTC
TRBJ1-6 | few | . | TRBV2 | CATLVGVWAVGSPLHF | TGTGCCACCCTGGTGGGGGTATGGGCCGTAGGTTCACCCCTCCACTTT
TRBJ2-7 | many | TRBD2 | TRBV7-2 | CASSYGLAGEQYF | TGTGCCAGCAGCTATGGACTAGCCGGTGAGCAGTACTTC
TRBJ1-1 | . | . | TRBV7-8 | CASSFGTPVTQPNTEAFF | TGTGCCAGCAGTTTCGGGACTCCGGTGACTCAGCCGAACACTGAAGCTTTCTTT
TRBJ2-3 | many | . | TRBV29-1 | CSVAPGNTDTQYF | TGCAGCGTTGCGCCGGGGAACACAGATACGCAGTATTTT
TRBJ2-3 | . | . | TRBV11-2 | CASRGQTRGGDTQYF | TGTGCCAGCAGGGGGCAGACAAGGGGGGGAGATACGCAGTATTTT
TRBJ2-7 | once | TRBD1 | TRBV2 | CASTLGQGSYEQYF | TGTGCCAGCACGCTGGGACAGGGTTCCTACGAGCAGTACTTC
TRBJ1-2 | many | TRBD1 | TRBV19 | CASSPEGQNYGYTF | TGTGCCAGTAGTCCCGAGGGACAGAACTATGGCTACACCTTC
TRBJ1-2 | . | TRBD1 | TRBV15 | CATSKTGETLGYTF | TGTGCCACCAGCAAGACAGGGGAGACTCTTGGCTACACCTTC
TRBJ1-1 | many | . | TRBV20-1 | CSASLGSLNTEAFF | TGCAGTGCTAGTTTGGGGAGTCTGAACACTGAAGCTTTCTTT
TRBJ2-5 | . | . | TRBV20-1 | CSASWRLKETQYF | TGCAGTGCTAGTTGGCGGTTAAAAGAGACCCAGTACTTC
TRBJ2-1 | . | . | TRBV24-1 | CAASDSSSGTGDEQFF | TGCGCCGCCAGTGACTCCTCTAGCGGGACAGGCGATGAGCAGTTCTTC
TRBJ1-6 | . | TRBD1 | TRBV30 | CAWRAPGQGFSPLHF | TGTGCCTGGAGGGCACCGGGACAGGGCTTTTCACCCCTCCACTTT
TRBJ2-7 | . | TRBD1 | TRBV13 | CASPSQGAGQYF | TGTGCCAGCCCAAGTCAGGGGGCCGGGCAGTACTTC
TRBJ1-5 | many | . | TRBV20-1 | CSALRGGMGFQPQHF | TGCAGTGCTCTTCGGGGGGGGATGGGGTTTCAGCCCCAGCATTTT
TRBJ1-2 | once | TRBD1 | TRBV7-3 | CASSLCPSGTDNYGYTF | TGTGCCAGCAGCTTATGTCCTAGCGGGACAGATAACTATGGCTACACCTTC
TRBJ2-5 | many | . | TRBV19 | CASSIVASQETQYF | TGTGCCAGTAGTATAGTTGCATCCCAAGAGACCCAGTACTTC
TRBJ1-4 | few | TRBD1 | TRBV4-2 | CASSRAGTGDEKLFF | TGTGCCAGCAGCCGTGCCGGGACAGGGGACGAAAAACTGTTTTTT
TRBJ2-1 | few | TRBD2 | TRBV12-3/TRBV12-4 | CASSFASGGYNEQFF | TGTGCCAGCAGTTTTGCTAGCGGGGGATACAATGAGCAGTTCTTC
TRBJ1-5 | . | . | TRBV7-9 | CASSLRERQPQHF | TGTGCCAGCAGCCTCCGGGAACGTCAGCCCCAGCATTTT
TRBJ1-2 | many | TRBD1 | TRBV4-1 | CASSQTGQGNGYTF | TGCGCCAGCAGCCAAACAGGACAGGGTAATGGCTACACCTTC
TRBJ2-4 | . | . | TRBV2 | CASSLIGGAKNIQYF | TGTGCCAGCAGCTTAATCGGCGGAGCCAAAAACATTCAGTACTTC
TRBJ2-5 | . | TRBD2 | TRBV24-1 | CATSDPTSGGAGETQYF | TGTGCCACCAGTGACCCTACTAGCGGGGGTGCCGGAGAGACCCAGTACTTC
TRBJ1-2 | many | . | TRBV12-3/TRBV12-4 | CASSLEAGVGYTF | TGTGCCAGCAGTTTAGAGGCAGGGGTCGGCTACACCTTC
TRBJ1-4 | many | . | TRBV5-1 | CASSSSDRGNEKLFF | TGCGCCAGCAGCAGTTCGGACAGAGGAAATGAAAAACTGTTTTTT
TRBJ1-4 | many | . | TRBV7-2 | CASSELNEKLFF | TGTGCCAGCAGCGAGTTAAATGAAAAACTGTTTTTT
TRBJ2-2 | once | TRBD2 | TRBV5-5 | CASPPVGGLVSGELFF | TGTGCCAGCCCCCCGGTAGGCGGACTAGTCTCCGGGGAGCTGTTTTTT
TRBJ1-1 | few | . | TRBV19 | CAWRSDTEAFF | TGTGCCTGGAGATCAGACACTGAAGCTTTCTTT
TRBJ1-2 | many | . | TRBV7-9 | CASSLNRVGLGGYTF | TGTGCCAGCAGCCTGAACAGGGTGGGGCTTGGAGGCTACACCTTC
TRBJ2-5 | . | . | TRBV2 | CASSQTGPQETQYF | TGTGCCAGCAGCCAAACAGGTCCCCAGGAGACCCAGTACTTC
TRBJ2-1 | many | TRBD2 | TRBV7-8 | CASSLRTSTYNEQFF | TGTGCCAGCAGCTTGCGGACTAGTACCTACAATGAGCAGTTCTTC
TRBJ2-3 | . | . | TRBV6-1 | CASCSRGGTDTQYF | TGTGCCAGCTGTAGCAGGGGGGGCACAGATACGCAGTATTTT
TRBJ2-3 | many | . | TRBV5-1 | CASSMDSSSDTQYF | TGCGCCAGCAGCATGGACTCGTCCTCAGATACGCAGTATTTT
TRBJ2-7 | many | . | TRBV10-3 | CAISESGSYYEQYF | TGTGCCATCAGTGAGTCGGGCAGCTACTACGAGCAGTACTTC
TRBJ2-1 | few | TRBD2 | TRBV12-3/TRBV12-4 | CTSSGTEQFF | TGTACCTCTAGCGGAACTGAGCAGTTCTTC
TRBJ2-7 | . | TRBD1 | TRBV11-1 | CASSNPTGTGTHEQYF | TGTGCCAGCAGCAACCCGACCGGGACAGGGACGCACGAGCAGTACTTC
TRBJ1-2 | few | . | TRBV29-1 | CSLIQTTYGYTF | TGCAGCTTGATACAGACGACGTATGGCTACACCTTC
TRBJ2-5 | many | . | TRBV20-1 | CSATWTAQETQYF | TGCAGTGCTACCTGGACCGCACAAGAGACCCAGTACTTC
TRBJ2-3 | . | TRBD1 | TRBV20-1 | CSARSGTGSTDTQYF | TGCAGTGCTAGATCCGGGACAGGGAGCACAGATACGCAGTATTTT
TRBJ1-3 | few | . | TRBV5-1 | CASSLLGTSSGNTIYF | TGCGCCAGCAGCTTGCTAGGGACCAGCTCTGGAAACACCATATATTTT
TRBJ1-4 | . | TRBD1 | TRBV4-1 | CASSQGRGTGFRKLFF | TGCGCCAGCAGCCAAGGACGCGGGACAGGGTTTCGGAAACTGTTTTTT
TRBJ2-1 | few | TRBD2 | TRBV7-8 | CASSLLAGVGNEQFF | TGTGCCAGCAGCCTCCTAGCGGGAGTCGGAAATGAGCAGTTCTTC
TRBJ1-1 | many | . | TRBV20-1 | CSAKKNTEAFF | TGCAGTGCTAAAAAGAACACTGAAGCTTTCTTT
TRBJ2-7 | . | TRBD2 | TRBV27 | CASSSLASGSYEQYF | TGTGCCAGCAGTTCCCTAGCTAGCGGCTCCTACGAGCAGTACTTC
TRBJ2-3 | many | . | TRBV7-9 | CASSSIWGSSTDTQYF | TGTGCCAGCAGCTCTATCTGGGGCTCTAGCACAGATACGCAGTATTTT
TRBJ1-2 | once | TRBD1 | TRBV19 | CASSTQQGGYGYTF | TGTGCCAGTAGTACACAACAGGGGGGTTATGGCTACACCTTC
TRBJ1-2 | . | . | TRBV15 | CATSRPGTLNGYTF | TGTGCCACCAGCAGACCGGGGACCTTAAATGGCTACACCTTC
TRBJ2-7 | many | . | TRBV12-3/TRBV12-4 | CASSLAPQGTGHF | TGTGCCAGCAGTTTGGCCCCCCAAGGTACGGGGCACTTC
TRBJ1-3 | many | . | TRBV9 | CASSVAFGFFGNTIYF | TGTGCCAGCAGCGTAGCTTTCGGTTTTTTTGGAAACACCATATATTTT
TRBJ2-7 | . | . | TRBV29-1 | CSLGGQHYEQYF | TGCAGCTTGGGGGGACAGCACTACGAGCAGTACTTC
TRBJ2-7 | . | . | TRBV2 | CASKAGSYEQYF | TGTGCCAGCAAGGCCGGCTCCTACGAGCAGTACTTC
TRBJ1-1 | . | . | TRBV4-2 | CASSQPQGRPNTEAFF | TGTGCCAGCAGCCAACCCCAGGGAAGACCGAACACTGAAGCTTTCTTT
TRBJ1-1 | . | . | TRBV2 | CASRDGTLNTEAFF | TGTGCCAGCAGAGATGGTACGCTGAACACTGAAGCTTTCTTT
TRBJ2-5 | . | . | TRBV2 | CASSYGDSWETQYF | TGTGCCAGCAGTTATGGGGACTCTTGGGAGACCCAGTACTTC
TRBJ1-6 | many | . | TRBV20-1 | CSARMLTTARSYNSPLHF | TGCAGTGCTCGTATGCTGACGACGGCTCGCTCCTATAATTCACCCCTCCACTTT